Listed below are T cell receptor beta chains from one sample, sequenced in a study of T-cell memory formation after mild COVID-19. Each CDR3 protein gets one entry after TCRdb re-called the 5' RACE reads with MiXCR. The repertoire includes 200,000 to 250,000 distinct CDR3 sequences, over 9.5% of them detected once, and approximately 3% sits in the top ten. The sequencing sample was made of PBMCs or a T cell subset sorted from them (not recorded which). These TCRs come from a man between 18 and 29 years old who had mild COVID-19 (a few samples of this study predate the infection). Cell type and time point are not known. The CDR3 runs from the conserved cysteine through the conserved F or W. Fields, in order: clone size, J gene, D gene, V gene, CDR3 DNA, CDR3 protein. D genes are given only for firm matches. The size field is filled for only some rows; it gives once, few, many or a size class.

few TRBJ2-3 TRBD1 TRBV20-1 TGCAGTGCCGGGACAGGGGGTACAGATACGCAGTATTTT CSAGTGGTDTQYF
few TRBJ2-5 TRBD2 TRBV12-3/TRBV12-4 TGTGCCAGCAGAACTAGCGGGGGGCACCAAGAGACCCAGTACTTC CASRTSGGHQETQYF
few TRBJ1-5 TRBD1 TRBV2 TGTGCCACCGGGTGGGACAGGGCTTATCAGCCCCAGCATTTT CATGWDRAYQPQHF
- TRBJ2-5 - TRBV12-1 TGTGCCAGCAGCTTCGGACTGTCGAGGGAGACCCAGTACTTC CASSFGLSRETQYF
- TRBJ1-1 - TRBV9 TGTGCCAGCAGCGGACTGGGGGTGAGGGCTGAAGCTTTCTTT CASSGLGVRAEAFF
few TRBJ1-1 - TRBV6-6 TGTGCCAGCAGCTCAGGGGATGAAGCTTTCTTT CASSSGDEAFF
few TRBJ2-3 TRBD2 TRBV5-1 TGCGCCAGCAGCTTCAATAGCGGGACAGATACGCAGTATTTT CASSFNSGTDTQYF
- TRBJ1-2 - TRBV6-5 TGTGCCAGCAGTCCCATCAACCCGGGGGGCTACACCTTC CASSPINPGGYTF
- TRBJ2-1 - TRBV2 TGTGCCAGCAGTGCGCGGGGAGCCTCCTACAATGAGCAGTTCTTC CASSARGASYNEQFF
many TRBJ1-4 - TRBV7-6 TGTGCCAGCAGCCGCGACCGGGCCCAAAAACTGTTTTTT CASSRDRAQKLFF
few TRBJ1-6 - TRBV7-8 TGTGCCAGCAGCTTAGGGGCATACTATAATTCACCCCTCCACTTT CASSLGAYYNSPLHF
many TRBJ1-5 - TRBV20-1 TGCAGTGCTAGTCGGGGGGGAGGTAACAATCAGCCCCAGCATTTT CSASRGGGNNQPQHF
few TRBJ1-5 TRBD1 TRBV20-1 TGCAGTGGGACACAGGGGGCTGATAATCAGCCCCAGCATTTT CSGTQGADNQPQHF
- TRBJ2-3 TRBD2 TRBV7-9 TGTGCCAGCAGCTTAGTTGCCCGGGCCAGCGGGGTTGCAGATACGCAGTATTTT CASSLVARASGVADTQYF
few TRBJ2-3 TRBD2 TRBV11-2 TGTGCCAGCAGCTTAGATCTCGTCCGGGGGGGCATGAATACGCAGTATTTT CASSLDLVRGGMNTQYF
many TRBJ1-1 - TRBV5-1 TGCGCCAGCAGCTCGTATGGGGGAAACACTGAAGCTTTCTTT CASSSYGGNTEAFF
many TRBJ2-1 - TRBV30 TGTGCCTGGAGCCGGCCGGACAATGAGCAGTTCTTC CAWSRPDNEQFF
few TRBJ2-5 TRBD1 TRBV24-1 TGTGCCACCAGTGACCCGGGACAGGGTTCGGAGACCCAGTACTTC CATSDPGQGSETQYF
- TRBJ2-3 - TRBV27 TGTGCCAGCAGTTTATCTGGGGGGGCCCCGTATACGCAGTATTTT CASSLSGGAPYTQYF
many TRBJ1-2 - TRBV20-1 TGCAGTGCTCCCCAGGACATTAACTATGGCTACACCTTC CSAPQDINYGYTF
few TRBJ2-7 - TRBV14 TGTGCCAGCAGCCTATTCGACGGACCCTACGAGCAGTACTTC CASSLFDGPYEQYF
many TRBJ2-3 - TRBV27 TGTGCCAGCAGTTACGGATCCACAGATACGCAGTATTTT CASSYGSTDTQYF
- TRBJ2-5 - TRBV6-5 TGTGCCAGCGGACGGAGGGAACGGGAGACCCAGTACTTC CASGRRERETQYF
- TRBJ2-7 - TRBV7-2 TGTGCCAGCAGCTTGGGACGGTCCTACGAGCAGTACTTC CASSLGRSYEQYF
few TRBJ1-5 - TRBV6-2/TRBV6-3 TGTGCCAGCAGTATCGGAGGCATACCGCATTTT CASSIGGIPHF
- TRBJ2-5 - TRBV6-2/TRBV6-3 TGTGCCTCGGGACGGACTCAAGAGACCCAGTACTTC CASGRTQETQYF
- TRBJ2-5 TRBD2 TRBV5-5 TGTGCCAGCAGCTTGGGACCAGCGGGGTCGCAAGAGACCCAGTACTTC CASSLGPAGSQETQYF
- TRBJ2-3 TRBD2 TRBV7-2 TGTGCCAGTCTAGCGGGGGGGCGCACAGATACGCAGTATTTT CASLAGGRTDTQYF
- TRBJ2-2 - TRBV5-1 TGCGCCAGCAGCCGGCGGGGCCTCGCGAAGACCGGGGAGCTGTTTTTT CASSRRGLAKTGELFF
- TRBJ1-1 TRBD1 TRBV5-6 TGTGCCAGCAGCTTGGTAGGGGGACAGGGGGTCACTGAAGCTTTCTTT CASSLVGGQGVTEAFF
- TRBJ1-1 - TRBV10-3 TGTGACACCGCGACCGAGGGGGGGACTGAAGCTTTCTTT CDTATEGGTEAFF
- TRBJ1-4 - TRBV7-2 TGTGCCAGCAGCCTCTTATACGGGGCTAATGAAAAACTGTTTTTT CASSLLYGANEKLFF
few TRBJ1-3 - TRBV6-6 - CASILEQQGNTIYF
few TRBJ2-3 - TRBV7-2 TGTGCCAGCAGCTTCGGCGATTCGGATACGCAGTATTTT CASSFGDSDTQYF
- TRBJ2-5 - TRBV6-5 TGTGCCAGCAGTTACTCGACCAGTGGGATCCAAGAGACCCAGTACTTC CASSYSTSGIQETQYF
few TRBJ1-2 - TRBV7-2 TGTGCCAGCAGCCCGCCGGGCTCCGGTGGGCATGGCTACACCTTC CASSPPGSGGHGYTF
- TRBJ1-5 - TRBV7-9 TGTGCCAGCAGCTTAATGGACACGGGGGGGCCCCAGCATTTT CASSLMDTGGPQHF
- TRBJ2-7 - TRBV5-4 TGTGCCAGCAGCTTGTCGACAGGATTTGGGGAGCAGTACTTC CASSLSTGFGEQYF
- TRBJ1-4 TRBD1 TRBV29-1 TGCAGCGTTGAACAGACAGGGACGGAAAAACTGTTTTTT CSVEQTGTEKLFF
- TRBJ2-2 - TRBV7-2 TGTGCCAGCAGCTCCTGGTCTGGCTATGCCGGGGAGCTGTTTTTT CASSSWSGYAGELFF
- TRBJ1-1 - TRBV12-3/TRBV12-4 TGTGCCAGCAGTTTAGGGGGGCGCTTAGCTTTCTTT CASSLGGRLAFF
many TRBJ2-7 TRBD2 TRBV5-1 TGCGCCAGCAGCTCTGGGCCTAGCGGGGGGCGCTACGAGCAGTACTTC CASSSGPSGGRYEQYF
few TRBJ2-5 TRBD2 TRBV6-6 TGTGCCAGCAGTTACGGAACGTCTAGCGGGGGGGCCGGAGAGACCCAGTACTTC CASSYGTSSGGAGETQYF
few TRBJ2-3 - TRBV20-1 TGCAGTGCTAAAGGGATATCAGATACGCAGTATTTT CSAKGISDTQYF
- TRBJ1-1 - TRBV12-3/TRBV12-4 TGTGCCAGCAGACTAGACAGGACTGAAGCTTTCTTT CASRLDRTEAFF
few TRBJ2-3 - TRBV3-1 TGTGCCAGCAGCCAGACTAGCACAGATACGCAGTATTTT CASSQTSTDTQYF
few TRBJ2-5 - TRBV4-1 TGCGCCAGCAGCCAAGTAGGACAGACTGGTCGGACCCAGTACTTC CASSQVGQTGRTQYF
- TRBJ2-7 - TRBV18 TGTGCCAGCTCACCGACAAGGTCCGACTACGAGCAGTACTTC CASSPTRSDYEQYF
few TRBJ2-5 - TRBV14 TGTGCCAGCAGCCAAGTCTGGAGCCGGGAGACCCAGTACTTC CASSQVWSRETQYF
- TRBJ2-1 - TRBV28 TGTGCCAGCCACAGCGGGGACAACCCAAATGAGCAGTTCTTC CASHSGDNPNEQFF
few TRBJ1-2 - TRBV30 TGTGCCGGCCGGACAAACGATGGCTACACCTTC CAGRTNDGYTF